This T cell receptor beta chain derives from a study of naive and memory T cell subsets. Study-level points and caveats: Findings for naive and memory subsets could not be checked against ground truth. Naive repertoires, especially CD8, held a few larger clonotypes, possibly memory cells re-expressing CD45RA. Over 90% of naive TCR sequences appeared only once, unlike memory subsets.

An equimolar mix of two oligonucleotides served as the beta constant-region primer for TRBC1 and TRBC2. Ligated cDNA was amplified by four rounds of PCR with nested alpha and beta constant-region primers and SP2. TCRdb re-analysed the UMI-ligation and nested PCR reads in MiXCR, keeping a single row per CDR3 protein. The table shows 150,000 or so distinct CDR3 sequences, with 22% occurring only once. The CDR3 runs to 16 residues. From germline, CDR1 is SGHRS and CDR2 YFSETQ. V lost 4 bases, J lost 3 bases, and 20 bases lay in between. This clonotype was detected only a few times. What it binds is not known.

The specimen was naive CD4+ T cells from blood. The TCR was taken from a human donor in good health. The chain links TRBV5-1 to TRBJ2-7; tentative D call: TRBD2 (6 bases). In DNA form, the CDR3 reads TGCGCCAGCAGCAACTCCGGGGGTAAGACGGTCTACGAGCAGTACTTC. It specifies CASSNSGGKTVYEQYF.